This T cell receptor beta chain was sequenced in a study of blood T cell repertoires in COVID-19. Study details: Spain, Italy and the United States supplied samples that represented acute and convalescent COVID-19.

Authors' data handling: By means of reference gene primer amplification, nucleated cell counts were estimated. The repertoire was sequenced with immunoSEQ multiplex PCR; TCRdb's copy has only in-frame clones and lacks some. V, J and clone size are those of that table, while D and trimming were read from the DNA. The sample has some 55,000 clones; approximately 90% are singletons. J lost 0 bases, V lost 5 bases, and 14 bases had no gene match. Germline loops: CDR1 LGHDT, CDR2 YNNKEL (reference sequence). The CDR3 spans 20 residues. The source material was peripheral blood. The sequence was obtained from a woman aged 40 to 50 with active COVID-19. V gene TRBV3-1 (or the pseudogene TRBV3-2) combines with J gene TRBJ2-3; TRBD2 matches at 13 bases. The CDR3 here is CASSSRTSGGTQTSTDTQYF. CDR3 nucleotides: TGTGCCAGCAGCTCCAGGACTAGCGGGGGAACGCAAACTAGCACAGATACGCAGTATTTT.